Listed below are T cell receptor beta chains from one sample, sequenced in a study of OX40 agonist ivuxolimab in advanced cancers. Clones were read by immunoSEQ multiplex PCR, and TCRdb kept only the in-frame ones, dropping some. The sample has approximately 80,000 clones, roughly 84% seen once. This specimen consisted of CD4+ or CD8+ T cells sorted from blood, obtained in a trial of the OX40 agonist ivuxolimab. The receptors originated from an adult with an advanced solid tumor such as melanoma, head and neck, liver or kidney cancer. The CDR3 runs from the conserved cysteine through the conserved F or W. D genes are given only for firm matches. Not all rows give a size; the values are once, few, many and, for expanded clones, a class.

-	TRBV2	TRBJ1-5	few	CASSEWDNQPQHF	TGTGCCAGCAGTGAGTGGGACAATCAGCCCCAGCATTTT
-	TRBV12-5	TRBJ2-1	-	CASGLGERAVFF	TGTGCTAGTGGTTTGGGTGAGCGAGCAGTATTCTTC
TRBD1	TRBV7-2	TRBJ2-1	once	CASSQTGQGYNEQFF	TGTGCCAGCAGCCAAACGGGACAGGGCTACAATGAGCAGTTCTTC
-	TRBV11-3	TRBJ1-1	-	CASSLFENRNTEAFF	TGTGCCAGCAGCTTATTTGAGAATCGGAACACTGAAGCTTTCTTT
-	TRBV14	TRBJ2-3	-	CASSQVRGTQYF	TGTGCCAGCAGCCAAGTGCGGGGCACGCAGTATTTT
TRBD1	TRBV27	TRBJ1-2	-	CASSQRTGGLYGYTF	TGTGCCAGCAGCCAAAGGACAGGAGGGCTCTATGGCTACACCTTC
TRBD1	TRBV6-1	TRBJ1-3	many	CASSVQGVGNTIYF	TGTGCCAGCAGTGTACAGGGGGTAGGAAACACCATATATTTT
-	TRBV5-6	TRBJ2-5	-	CASSTDKGGTETQYF	TGTGCCAGCAGCACGGATAAGGGGGGGACAGAGACCCAGTACTTC
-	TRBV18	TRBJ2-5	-	CASSPPSGETQYF	TGTGCCAGCTCACCTCCCTCTGGAGAGACCCAGTACTTC
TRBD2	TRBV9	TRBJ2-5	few	CASSRRPGLAEVAQYF	TGTGCCAGCAGCCGCAGACCGGGACTAGCGGAGGTGGCCCAGTACTTC
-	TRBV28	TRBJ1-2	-	CASSQNPGDGNYGYTF	TGTGCCAGCAGCCAAAACCCAGGGGACGGTAACTATGGCTACACCTTC
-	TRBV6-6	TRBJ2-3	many	CASTPTGTATDTQYF	TGTGCCAGCACCCCCACCGGGACGGCCACAGATACGCAGTATTTT
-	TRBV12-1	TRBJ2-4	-	CASSFALAGLGKNIQYF	TGTGCCAGCAGCTTTGCACTAGCGGGATTGGGCAAAAACATTCAGTACTTC
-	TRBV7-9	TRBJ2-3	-	CASSPGREIPQYF	TGTGCCAGCAGCCCTGGACGAGAGATTCCGCAGTATTTT
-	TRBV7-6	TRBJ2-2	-	CASSDTQRDTTNTGELFF	TGTGCCAGCAGCGATACCCAGAGGGACACAACGAACACCGGGGAGCTGTTTTTT
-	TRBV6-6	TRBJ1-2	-	CASSYGARTGYTF	TGTGCCAGCAGTTACGGCGCCCGAACAGGCTACACCTTC
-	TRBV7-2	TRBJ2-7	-	CASSSTGVGYEQYF	TGTGCCAGCAGCTCGACGGGCGTGGGTTACGAGCAGTACTTC